The T cell receptor beta chain described here comes from a study of cytomegalovirus exposure and HLA in healthy donors. Overall study findings and caveats: V- and J-gene trimming of TCR beta was linked (in a later analysis) to a missense DCLRE1C variant. The majority of TCR sequences were rare, yet some public TCRs appeared in many donors. In vitro checks showed that a few CMV-associated chains really do target CMV antigens. Per a prior analysis, the majority of TCR beta V segments were productive roughly 87% or roughly 30% of the time.

CDR1 is SGHTS, CDR2 YDEGEE, per germline. V was cut by 0 bases and J by 10 bases, with 23 bases left in between. The length of the CDR3 is 17 residues. A note on this clone: Its antigen is unidentified.

Use of 60 Vbeta and 13 Jbeta primers characterized the PCR. Here immunoSEQ multiplex PCR was the method, and the copy in TCRdb shows in-frame clones only, minus some. The sample totals fewer than 100,000 clones. The sequence was collected from a young man in good health and CMV-seropositive. The sequenced sample was PBMCs. The V call is TRBV5-8, the J call TRBJ2-1; weak D call: TRBD2 (6 bases). For the CDR3, the DNA is TGTGCCAGCAGCTTGGTGGGCCGGGGGTACCCCCTGAAGGAGCAGTTCTTC. Translated, it gives CASSLVGRGYPLKEQFF.